A single sample is the source of the 5 T cell receptor beta chains below, sequenced in a study of Ad26.COV2.S vaccination and SARS-CoV-2 variants. The table came from immunoSEQ multiplex PCR; TCRdb's copy has only in-frame clones and leaves some out. In the table there are about 410,000 clones, 80% to 90% of which are singletons. Treatment given: around 19 received Ad26.COV2.S at low or high dose, single or two shots; about 5 received placebo; per-sample allocation not given. Specimen acquisition occurred on day 63 following the initial vaccine or placebo injection. This sample comprised peripheral blood, obtained in a trial of Ad26.COV2.S vaccine versus placebo. The receptors here all came from a person aged 18 to 65 who received the Ad26.COV2.S COVID-19 vaccine or a placebo.

The genes are TRBV12-5 and TRBJ2-1; no firm D call. The CDR3 extends over 13 amino acids. Trimming stripped 2 bases from V and 6 bases from J, with 8 bases between. The germline V gene has CDR1 LGHNT and CDR2 FRNRAP. The CDR3 DNA follows: TGTGCTAGTGGTTTGAGCAACCTCAATGAGCAGTTCTTC. Translated, it gives CASGLSNLNEQFF. Variable domain in full (rest from reference TRBV12-5 and TRBJ2-1): DARVTQTPRHKVTEMGQEVTMRCQPILGHNTVFWYRQTMMQGLELLAYFRNRAPLDDSGMPKDRFSAEMPDATLATLKIQPSEPRDSAVYFCASGLSNLNEQFFGPGTRLTVL.

The chain recombines TRBV6-5 with TRBJ1-6, with TRBD1 as a possible D gene (5 bases). Trimming took 6 bases from V and 1 from J, leaving 10 bases between them. CDR1 and CDR2 from the germline V gene are MNHEY and SVGAGI. The CDR3 is 15 amino acids. The CDR3 region is CASSGGRSYNSPLHF. Written as DNA, the CDR3 is TGTGCCAGCAGCGGGGGGAGGTCCTATAATTCACCCCTCCACTTT.

This clone appeared a few times. CDR3 in DNA: TGCAGCGTTGACAGGGGGCAGGGCACTGAAGCTTTCTTT. Its translation is CSVDRGQGTEAFF. The V and J genes are TRBV29-1 and TRBJ1-1, with 8 positions matching TRBD1. CDR3 length: 13 residues. V trimming: 3 bases; J trimming: 4 bases; junction bases outside the gene matches: 4. The germline V gene encodes CDR1 SQVTM and CDR2 ANQGSEA.

The chain couples TRBV13 to TRBJ1-1; D is possibly TRBD1 (5 bases). Per germline, CDR1 PRHDT and CDR2 FYEKMQ (reference sequence). V lost 2 bases, J lost 7 bases, and 8 bases lay in between. There are 12 residues in the CDR3. The DNA for the CDR3 is TGTGCCAGCAGCTTAAGACAGTTTGAAGCTTTCTTT. It translates to CASSLRQFEAFF.

This clone was counted only a few times. The rearrangement uses TRBV10-1 and TRBJ1-6; D is unclear. V was clipped by 4 bases and J by 7 bases, with 8 bases between them. The CDR3 covers 13 residues. Germline V CDR1 and CDR2: WNHNN, SYGVQD (reference sequence). Here the CDR3 reads CASSVTGNSPLHF. CDR3 DNA: TGCGCCAGCAGTGTTACGGGGAATTCACCCCTCCACTTT.